These 29 T cell receptor beta chains were sequenced from one sample in a study of blood T cell repertoires in COVID-19. Sequenced by immunoSEQ multiplex PCR; TCRdb stores in-frame clones only, minus some. This sample has approximately 72,000 clones; about nine tenths occur once, and the top ten carry over 10%. Sequencing used peripheral blood. These receptors all come from an older woman with acute or convalescent COVID-19.

The chain combines TRBV5-1 with TRBJ2-7, with a tentative D call TRBD1 (5 bases). The CDR3 is 14 residues long. Germline V CDR1 and CDR2: SGHRS, YFSETQ. V was cut by 0 bases and J by 1 base, with 8 bases left in between. The CDR3 DNA reads as TGCGCCAGCAGCTTGGGGGCAGGGTCCTACGAGCAGTACTTC. Protein: CASSLGAGSYEQYF.

The rearrangement uses TRBV18 and TRBJ1-1; possibly TRBD1 for D (5 bases). The CDR3 sequence is 16 residues long. V was clipped by 3 bases and J by 1 base, with 15 bases between them. Germline values: CDR1 KGHSH, CDR2 LQKENI. CDR3: CASSPRPQGENTEAFF. Written as DNA, the CDR3 is TGTGCCAGCTCACCGCGTCCCCAAGGGGAGAACACTGAAGCTTTCTTT.

The gene calls are TRBV13 and TRBJ2-1; no clear D gene. The CDR3 has 16 residues. Per germline, CDR1 PRHDT and CDR2 FYEKMQ (reference sequence). Trimming removed 3 bases at V and 3 bases at J, with 15 bases between. In nucleotides, the CDR3 is TGTGCCAGCAGCTTCCTTCTGGGCCCAGGCTACAATGAGCAGTTCTTC. Translating gives CASSFLLGPGYNEQFF.

V usage is TRBV12-5 and J usage is TRBJ2-5, with 7 nucleotides matching TRBD2. Per germline, CDR1 LGHNT and CDR2 FRNRAP. The ends lost 1 base at V and 5 bases at J; junction bases unmatched: 4. The CDR3 length is 14 residues. CDR3 amino acids: CASGLGLARETQYF. The CDR3 nucleotides are TGTGCTAGTGGTTTGGGACTAGCACGGGAGACCCAGTACTTC.

The chain carries TRBV5-1 and TRBJ1-6; D is possibly TRBD1 (5 bases). The CDR3 loop spans 17 amino acids. Trimming removed 4 bases from V and 5 bases from J, with 19 bases in between. Germline V lookup: CDR1 SGHRS, CDR2 YFSETQ. In nucleotides, the CDR3 is TGCGCCAGCAGCCTAACAGGCAGCAGGCCTGATAATTCACCCCTCCACTTT. Its protein product is CASSLTGSRPDNSPLHF.

The chain links TRBV7-9 to TRBJ2-3; 8 bases fit TRBD2. CDR3 size: 15 residues. The germline V gene encodes CDR1 SEHNR and CDR2 FQNEAQ (reference sequence). V lost 5 bases to trimming and J lost 4 bases; unmatched junction nucleotides: 8. CDR3 DNA: TGTGCCAGCAGCCCACTCGGGGGGGCCTCAGATACGCAGTATTTT. This gives the protein CASSPLGGASDTQYF.

The V gene is TRBV9, the J gene TRBJ2-3, with TRBD2 matching over 14 bases. CDR3 length equals 18 residues. Trimming cost V 0 bases and J 7 bases; bases outside gene matches: 10. CDR1 and CDR2 (germline): SGDLS, YYNGEE. The DNA of the CDR3 is TGTGCCAGCAGCGTAGCTTTTTGGGGGACTAGCGGGGGAAATACGCAGTATTTT. The encoded protein is CASSVAFWGTSGGNTQYF.

The rearrangement joins TRBV10-3 to TRBJ2-1; 14 bases are a match to TRBD2. Unmatched junction bases numbered 3, after V lost 2 bases and J lost 0 bases. This CDR3 contains 18 residues. Per the germline V gene, CDR1 is ENHRY and CDR2 is SYGVKD. The CDR3 DNA reads TGTGCCATCAGTGAGAGTGGACTAGCGGGGGGCTCCTACAATGAGCAGTTCTTC. This codes for CAISESGLAGGSYNEQFF.

The V gene is TRBV7-9, the J gene TRBJ1-4, with 7 bases that match TRBD1. Germline V lookup: CDR1 SEHNR, CDR2 FQNEAQ (reference sequence). Trimming removed 2 bases from V and 7 bases from J; junction bases left unmatched: 10. CDR3 size: 16 residues. In DNA form, the CDR3 reads TGTGCCAGCAGCTTATCGTTTGGGCCAGGGGGTGAAAAACTGTTTTTT. This gives the protein CASSLSFGPGGEKLFF.

CDR3 nucleotide sequence: TGCGCCAGCAGCAAGTTCGGACAGGGCCACTACGAGCAGTACTTC. Its translation is CASSKFGQGHYEQYF. The chain combines TRBV5-1 with TRBJ2-7; 8 nucleotides line up with TRBD1. The J segment lost 3 bases and the V segment lost 4 bases, leaving 9 bases of the junction unmatched. CDR3 length: 15 residues. CDR1 and CDR2 (germline): SGHRS, YFSETQ.

J is TRBJ2-7 and V is TRBV19, with a weak D call TRBD1 (7 bases). The germline V gene encodes CDR1 LNHDA and CDR2 SQIVND (reference sequence). This CDR3 spans 13 amino acids. V lost 6 bases and J lost 2, with 11 bases in between. This CDR3 is CASSAGQPYEQYF. In DNA, the CDR3 is TGTGCCAGTAGCGCGGGACAGCCCTACGAGCAGTACTTC.

The chain combines TRBV7-9 with TRBJ1-2; D gene uncertain. The germline V and J ends were trimmed by 1 base and 2 bases, with 8 bases remaining between them. Germline values: CDR1 SEHNR, CDR2 FQNEAQ (reference sequence). The CDR3 totals 14 residues. This CDR3 is CASSLGGRNYGYTF. CDR3 nucleotides: TGTGCCAGCAGCTTAGGTGGCAGGAACTATGGCTACACCTTC.

The V and J genes are TRBV6-6 and TRBJ2-3; no definite D call. Germline V gene data show CDR1 as MNHNY and CDR2 as SVGAGI (reference sequence). This CDR3 is built from 12 residues. V was pared by 5 bases and J by 2 bases, with 5 bases between. The CDR3 DNA sequence: TGTGCCAGCAGTGGCATCACAGATACGCAGTATTTT. Its protein is CASSGITDTQYF.

The gene calls are TRBV6-6 and TRBJ2-3, with a tentative D call TRBD1 (6 bases). Germline V gene data show CDR1 as MNHNY and CDR2 as SVGAGI (reference sequence). The CDR3 has 14 residues. V lost 4 bases and J 2 bases, leaving 10 bases between the germline ends. In DNA form, the CDR3 reads TGTGCCAGCAGTTGGCAGGGGATCACAGATACGCAGTATTTT. This gives the protein CASSWQGITDTQYF.

The CDR3 nucleotides read TGTGCCAGCAGCACCCCGTCCCGCGGACTAGCGGGGGGACTCGTATCCTACGAGCAGTACTTC. As protein: CASSTPSRGLAGGLVSYEQYF. The chain recombines TRBV7-9 with TRBJ2-7, with TRBD2 matching 14 bases. CDR1 and CDR2 (germline): SEHNR, FQNEAQ (reference sequence). The CDR3 is made up of 21 amino acids. After removal of 5 bases from V and 1 base from J, the junction contained 19 bases not matched to a gene.

Worth noting for this clone: Other DNA sequences in the sample encode the same CDR3. V usage is TRBV19 and J usage is TRBJ2-5; 8 bases map to TRBD1. Germline CDR1 reads LNHDA; CDR2 reads SQIVND (reference sequence). After removal of 9 bases from V and 5 bases from J, the junction contained 8 bases not matched to a gene. This CDR3 is 13 amino acids long. CDR3 protein: CASGGTGGETQYF. The CDR3 DNA reads TGTGCCAGCGGTGGGACAGGAGGGGAGACCCAGTACTTC.

The gene calls are TRBV7-9 and TRBJ1-4; no reliable D call. V lost 2 bases to trimming and J lost 8 bases, with 12 bases between them. This CDR3 contains 14 residues. Germline loops: CDR1 SEHNR, CDR2 FQNEAQ (reference sequence). CDR3 region: CASSLYASGEKLFF. CDR3 bases: TGTGCCAGCAGCTTATATGCCTCGGGAGAAAAACTGTTTTTT.

The chain joins TRBV5-1 to TRBJ1-4; 7 bases line up with TRBD1. Germline values: CDR1 SGHRS, CDR2 YFSETQ. V shed 4 bases and J 8 bases; nucleotides not matched to a gene: 11. The length of the CDR3 is 15 residues. The CDR3 here is CASSLTGTVDEKLFF. In DNA form, the CDR3 reads TGCGCCAGCAGCCTGACTGGGACAGTAGACGAAAAACTGTTTTTT.

The rearrangement uses TRBV3-1 (or the pseudogene TRBV3-2) and TRBJ1-1; no definite D call. Between the trimmed V and J ends, which lost 0 bases and 10 bases, there was a span of 15 bases. This CDR3 has 14 amino acids. Looked up from germline, CDR1 is LGHDT and CDR2 is YNNKEL (reference sequence). The CDR3 is CASSQEGSGGVAFF. CDR3 DNA: TGTGCCAGCAGCCAAGAAGGGAGTGGTGGGGTAGCTTTCTTT.

The V and J genes are TRBV5-5 and TRBJ2-7; weak D call: TRBD2 (5 bases). The V and J ends lost 2 bases and 2 bases respectively, with 14 bases between them. The CDR3 contains 15 residues. Germline CDR1 reads SGHKS; CDR2 reads YYEKEE (reference sequence). This CDR3 is CASSFGPGETYEQYF. CDR3 DNA sequence: TGTGCCAGCAGCTTTGGACCTGGGGAGACCTACGAGCAGTACTTC. Full variable domain (remainder filled in from reference TRBV5-5 and TRBJ2-7): DAGVTQSPTHLIKTRGQQVTLRCSPISGHKSVSWYQQVLGQGPQFIFQYYEKEERGRGNFPDRFSARQFPNYSSELNVNALLLGDSALYLCASSFGPGETYEQYFGPGTRLTVT.

This clone was counted once. The chain combines TRBV5-1 with TRBJ1-1; 8 nucleotides match TRBD1. Germline V gene lookup returns CDR1 SGHRS and CDR2 YFSETQ. The CDR3 length is 15 residues. The V segment lost 1 base and the J segment 4 bases; nucleotides outside the gene matches: 6. CDR3 loop: CASSLFRGQTTEAFF. The CDR3 region has the DNA TGCGCCAGCAGCTTGTTCAGGGGGCAGACCACTGAAGCTTTCTTT.

The chain is built from TRBV7-8 and TRBJ1-4; 8 bases line up with TRBD1. Unmatched junction bases numbered 8, after V lost 4 bases and J lost 7 bases. The V gene's germline CDR1 is SGHVS and CDR2 FQNEAQ. The CDR3 spans 15 residues. The CDR3 DNA reads as TGTGCCAGCAGCTCATCAGGGGGCCACGGTGAAAAACTGTTTTTT. Residues: CASSSSGGHGEKLFF.

The chain uses TRBV18 and TRBJ2-3, with 10 bases lining up with TRBD2. V lost 4 bases, J lost 6 bases, and 10 bases stayed unmatched. The CDR3 has 16 amino acids. CDR1 is KGHSH, CDR2 LQKENI, per germline. CDR3 sequence reads: CASSLSSGGALDTQYF. The CDR3 DNA reads as TGTGCCAGCTCACTATCGAGCGGGGGGGCCTTGGATACGCAGTATTTT.

The rearrangement joins TRBV14 to TRBJ1-2, with D hard to call. CDR3 length: 14 amino acids. The germline CDR1 and CDR2 sequences are SGHDN and FVKESK. With 2 bases removed from V and 1 base from J, the gap between germline ends came to 8 bases. The DNA of the CDR3 is TGTGCCAGCAGCCAACTAATAAGTAACTATGGCTACACCTTC. Protein product: CASSQLISNYGYTF.

The chain recombines TRBV19 with TRBJ1-1; weak D call: TRBD1 (6 bases). Germline V gives CDR1 LNHDA, CDR2 SQIVND (reference sequence). The V and J ends lost 8 bases and 1 base respectively, with 8 bases between them. This CDR3 has 12 amino acids. The CDR3 coding sequence is TGTGCCAGTGAGGACAGGAACACTGAAGCTTTCTTT. Amino acids: CASEDRNTEAFF.

This clone was found once. V gene TRBV4-1 combines with J gene TRBJ2-1; D might be TRBD1 (6 bases). This CDR3 is 15 amino acids long. Trimming took 1 base from V and 4 from J, leaving 11 bases between them. Germline CDR1 is MGHRA and CDR2 is YSYEKL. The CDR3 region is CASSQVDRSYNEQFF. DNA of the CDR3: TGCGCCAGCAGCCAAGTGGACAGAAGTTACAATGAGCAGTTCTTC.

J is TRBJ2-3 and V is TRBV5-1; 13 positions agree with TRBD2. Trimming removed 4 bases from V and 0 bases from J; junction bases left unmatched: 8. The germline V gene has CDR1 SGHRS and CDR2 YFSETQ. The CDR3 runs 18 residues. In nucleotides, the CDR3 is TGCGCCAGCAGCGGTACTAGCGGGGGGGGCGATAGCACAGATACGCAGTATTTT. Protein product: CASSGTSGGGDSTDTQYF.

This chain uses TRBV3-1 (or the pseudogene TRBV3-2) with TRBJ2-5; the match to TRBD2 covers 9 bases. The V gene's germline CDR1 is LGHDT and CDR2 YNNKEL (reference sequence). CDR3 length: 11 amino acids. After removal of 4 bases from V and 14 bases from J, the junction contained 5 bases not matched to a gene. The CDR3 sequence: CASSRGTSSYF. CDR3 in DNA: TGTGCCAGCAGCCGAGGGACTAGCTCCTACTTC.

V gene TRBV10-3 combines with J gene TRBJ1-3; TRBD1 is a possible D gene (5 bases). The germline V gene has CDR1 ENHRY and CDR2 SYGVKD. The CDR3 is made up of 14 amino acids. Trimming shortened V by 8 bases and J by 0 bases, and 11 bases separated the two germline ends. CDR3 DNA: TGTGCCATCCGCGGGGCAAACTCTGGAAACACCATATATTTT. Its protein is CAIRGANSGNTIYF.